This T cell receptor beta chain was found in a study of cytomegalovirus exposure and HLA in healthy donors. Overall study: Unique TCRs numbering approximately 81 million, obtained from HLA-typed donors, made up an early data release.

Germline-derived CDR1 and CDR2 are SGHTA and FQGNSA. Trimming cost V 0 bases and J 2 bases, with 17 bases left between them. The CDR3 runs to 18 residues. Study-level points and caveats: Listed as cytomegalovirus-associated were 150 to 200 TCR beta chains. TCR beta V segments were, for the most part, productive about 87% or about 30% of the time in an earlier analysis.

This clone was detected only once. The antigen is unknown. Primers included in the PCR were 60 Vbeta and 13 Jbeta primers. Repertoires were generated with immunoSEQ multiplex PCR, while TCRdb's copy carries only in-frame clones and drops some. The table includes about 130,000 clones, about 80% detected once. The source material was PBMCs. This chain links TRBV7-2 with TRBJ1-5; D is uncertain. This clonotype originated in a man between 18 and 35 years old in good health and CMV-seronegative. CDR3 amino acids: CASSLAVFGQEGNQPQHF. The CDR3 nucleotides read TGTGCCAGCAGCTTAGCTGTCTTTGGGCAGGAGGGCAATCAGCCCCAGCATTTT.